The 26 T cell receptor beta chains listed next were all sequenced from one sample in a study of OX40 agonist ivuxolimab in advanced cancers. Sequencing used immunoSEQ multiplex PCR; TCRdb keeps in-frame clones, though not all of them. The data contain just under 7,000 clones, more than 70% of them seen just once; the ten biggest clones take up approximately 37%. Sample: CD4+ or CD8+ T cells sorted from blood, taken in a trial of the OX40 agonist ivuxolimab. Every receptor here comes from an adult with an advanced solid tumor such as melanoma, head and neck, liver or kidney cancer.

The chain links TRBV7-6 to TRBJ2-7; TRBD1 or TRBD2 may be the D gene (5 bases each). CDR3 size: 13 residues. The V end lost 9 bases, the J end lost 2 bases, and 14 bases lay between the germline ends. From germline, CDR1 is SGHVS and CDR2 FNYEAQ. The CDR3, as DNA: TGTGCCAGTTCCGGGACGGTCCCCTACGAGCAGTACTTC. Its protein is CASSGTVPYEQYF.

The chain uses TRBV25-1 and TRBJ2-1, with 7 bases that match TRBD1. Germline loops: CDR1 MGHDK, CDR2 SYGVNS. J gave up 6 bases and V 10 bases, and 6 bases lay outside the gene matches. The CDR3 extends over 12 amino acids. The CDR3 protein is CAIKQGSNEQFF. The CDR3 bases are TGTGCCATCAAACAGGGGAGCAATGAGCAGTTCTTC.

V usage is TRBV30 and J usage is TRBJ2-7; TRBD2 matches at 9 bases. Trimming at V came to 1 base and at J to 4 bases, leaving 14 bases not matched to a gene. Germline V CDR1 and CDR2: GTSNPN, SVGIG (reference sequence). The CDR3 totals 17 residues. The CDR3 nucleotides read TGTGCCTGGAGTGCTCAGACCTATAGCGGGAGTGAGTACGAGCAGTACTTC. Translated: CAWSAQTYSGSEYEQYF.

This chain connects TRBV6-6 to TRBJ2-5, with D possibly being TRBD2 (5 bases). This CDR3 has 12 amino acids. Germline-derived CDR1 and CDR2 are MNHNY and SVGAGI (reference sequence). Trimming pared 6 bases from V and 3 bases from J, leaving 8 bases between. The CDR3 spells CASRDLEETQYF. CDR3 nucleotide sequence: TGTGCCAGCAGGGACTTAGAAGAGACCCAGTACTTC.

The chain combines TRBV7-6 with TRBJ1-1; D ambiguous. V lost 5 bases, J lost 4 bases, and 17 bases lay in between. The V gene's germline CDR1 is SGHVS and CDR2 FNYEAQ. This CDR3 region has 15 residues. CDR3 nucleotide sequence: TGTGCCAGCAGCCCGCGCGCCGGGGAGGCCACTGAAGCTTTCTTT. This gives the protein CASSPRAGEATEAFF.

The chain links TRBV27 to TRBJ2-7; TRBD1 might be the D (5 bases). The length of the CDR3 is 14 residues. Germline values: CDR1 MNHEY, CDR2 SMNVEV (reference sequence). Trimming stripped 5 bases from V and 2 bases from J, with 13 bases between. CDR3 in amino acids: CASSDPTATYEQYF. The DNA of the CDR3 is TGTGCCAGCAGTGACCCGACAGCCACCTACGAGCAGTACTTC.

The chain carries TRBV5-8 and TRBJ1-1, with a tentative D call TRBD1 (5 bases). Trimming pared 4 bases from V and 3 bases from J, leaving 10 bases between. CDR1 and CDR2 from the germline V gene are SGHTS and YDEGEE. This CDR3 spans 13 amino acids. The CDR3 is CASSPGTYTEAFF. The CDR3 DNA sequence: TGTGCCAGCAGCCCGGGGACCTACACTGAAGCTTTCTTT.

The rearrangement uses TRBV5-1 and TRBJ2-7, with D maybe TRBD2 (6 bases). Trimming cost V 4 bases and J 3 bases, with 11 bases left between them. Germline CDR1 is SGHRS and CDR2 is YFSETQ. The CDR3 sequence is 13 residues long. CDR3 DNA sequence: TGCGCCAGCAGCCCGGGACTCTACTACGAGCAGTACTTC. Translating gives CASSPGLYYEQYF.

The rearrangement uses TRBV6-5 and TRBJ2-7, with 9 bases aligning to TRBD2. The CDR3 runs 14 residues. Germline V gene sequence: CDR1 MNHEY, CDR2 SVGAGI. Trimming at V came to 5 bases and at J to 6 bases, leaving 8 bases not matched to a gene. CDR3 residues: CASSTVAGAIEQYF. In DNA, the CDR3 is TGTGCCAGCAGTACCGTAGCGGGAGCCATCGAGCAGTACTTC.

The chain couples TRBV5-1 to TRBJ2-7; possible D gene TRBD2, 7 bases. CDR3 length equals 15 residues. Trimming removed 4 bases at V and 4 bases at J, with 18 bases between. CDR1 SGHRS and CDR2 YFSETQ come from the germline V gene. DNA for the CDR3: TGCGCCAGCAGCCAGGGACGGGGGGCGACGTACGAGCAGTACTTC. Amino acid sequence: CASSQGRGATYEQYF.

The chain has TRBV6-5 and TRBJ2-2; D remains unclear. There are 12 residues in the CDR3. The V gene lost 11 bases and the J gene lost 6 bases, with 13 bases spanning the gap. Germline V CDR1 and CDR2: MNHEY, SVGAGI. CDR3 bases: TGTGCCTCAAACCTCCCGGCCGGGGAGCTGTTTTTT. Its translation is CASNLPAGELFF.

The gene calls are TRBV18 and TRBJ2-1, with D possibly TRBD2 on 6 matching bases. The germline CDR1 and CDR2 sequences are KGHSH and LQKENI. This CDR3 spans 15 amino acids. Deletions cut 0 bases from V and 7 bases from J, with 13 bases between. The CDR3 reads CASSPPISSGNEQFF. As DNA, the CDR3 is TGTGCCAGCTCACCACCGATTAGCAGCGGGAATGAGCAGTTCTTC.

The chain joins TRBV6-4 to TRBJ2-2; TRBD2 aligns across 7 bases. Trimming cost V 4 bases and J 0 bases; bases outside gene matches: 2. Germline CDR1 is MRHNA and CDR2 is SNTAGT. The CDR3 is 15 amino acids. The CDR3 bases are TGTGCCAGCAGTGCCAGCGGGGCGAACACCGGGGAGCTGTTTTTT. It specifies CASSASGANTGELFF.

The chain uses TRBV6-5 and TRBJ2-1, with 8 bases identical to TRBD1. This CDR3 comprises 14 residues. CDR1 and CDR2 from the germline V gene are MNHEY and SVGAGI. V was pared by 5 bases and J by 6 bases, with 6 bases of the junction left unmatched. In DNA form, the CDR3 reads TGTGCCAGCAGTCCCGGACAGGGACTCAATGAGCAGTTCTTC. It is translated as CASSPGQGLNEQFF.

The CDR3: CASGVGTNHEQYF. CDR3 nucleotides: TGTGCCAGCGGGGTCGGGACCAACCACGAGCAGTACTTC. The rearrangement joins TRBV7-9 to TRBJ2-7; either TRBD1 or TRBD2 may fit D (5 bases each). Trimming shortened V by 8 bases and J by 5 bases, and 16 bases separated the two germline ends. The CDR3 is made up of 13 amino acids. The V gene's germline CDR1 is SEHNR and CDR2 FQNEAQ (reference sequence).

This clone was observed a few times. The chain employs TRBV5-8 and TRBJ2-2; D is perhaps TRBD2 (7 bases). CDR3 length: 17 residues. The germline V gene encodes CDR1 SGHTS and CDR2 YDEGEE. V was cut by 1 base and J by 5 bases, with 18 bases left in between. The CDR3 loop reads CASSLPRGGERTGELFF. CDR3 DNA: TGTGCCAGCAGCTTGCCAAGGGGGGGAGAAAGGACCGGGGAGCTGTTTTTT.

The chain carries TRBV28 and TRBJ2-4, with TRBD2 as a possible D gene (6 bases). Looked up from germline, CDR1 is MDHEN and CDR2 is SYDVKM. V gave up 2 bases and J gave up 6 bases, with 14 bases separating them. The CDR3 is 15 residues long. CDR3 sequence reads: CASSLGRDPTNIQYF. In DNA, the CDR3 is TGTGCCAGCAGTTTAGGGCGGGACCCGACAAACATTCAGTACTTC.

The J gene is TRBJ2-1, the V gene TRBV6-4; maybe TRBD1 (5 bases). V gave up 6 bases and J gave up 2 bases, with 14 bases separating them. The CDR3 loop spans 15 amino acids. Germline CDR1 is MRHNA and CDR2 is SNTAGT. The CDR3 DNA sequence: TGTGCCAGCAGAGAGAGAGACAGCACCTACAATGAGCAGTTCTTC. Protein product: CASRERDSTYNEQFF.

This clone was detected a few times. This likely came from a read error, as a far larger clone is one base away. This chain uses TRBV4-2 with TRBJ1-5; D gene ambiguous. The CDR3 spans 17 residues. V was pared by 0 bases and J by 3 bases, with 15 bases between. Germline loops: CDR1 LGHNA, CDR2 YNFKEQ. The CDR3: CASSQESSWILNQPQHF. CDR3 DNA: TGTGCCAGCAGCCAAGAGAGCTCCTGGATCCTCAATCAGCCCCAGCATTTT.

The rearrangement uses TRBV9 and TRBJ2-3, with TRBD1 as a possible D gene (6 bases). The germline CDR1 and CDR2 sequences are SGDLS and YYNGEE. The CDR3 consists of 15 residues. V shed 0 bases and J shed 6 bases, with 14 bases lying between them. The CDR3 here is CASSVALLQGDTQYF. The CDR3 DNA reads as TGTGCCAGCAGCGTAGCCCTCCTACAGGGTGATACGCAGTATTTT.

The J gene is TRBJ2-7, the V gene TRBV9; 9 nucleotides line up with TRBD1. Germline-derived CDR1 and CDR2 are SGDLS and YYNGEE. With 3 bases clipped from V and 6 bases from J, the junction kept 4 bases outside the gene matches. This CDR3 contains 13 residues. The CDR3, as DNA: TGTGCCAGCAGCGAAAGGACAGGGGTCGAGCAGTACTTC. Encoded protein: CASSERTGVEQYF.

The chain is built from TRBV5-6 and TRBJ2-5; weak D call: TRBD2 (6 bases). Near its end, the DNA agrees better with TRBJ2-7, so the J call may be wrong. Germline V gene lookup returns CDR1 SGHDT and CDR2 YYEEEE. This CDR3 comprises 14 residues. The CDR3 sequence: CASSVRLVPHEQYF. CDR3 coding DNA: TGTGCCAGCAGCGTGAGACTAGTCCCCCACGAGCAGTACTTC.

As DNA, the CDR3 is TGTGCCAGCAGTGAATCTGGGGACTCTGGAAACACCATATATTTT. This encodes CASSESGDSGNTIYF. The chain is built from TRBV6-1 and TRBJ1-3; D call uncertain. CDR3 size: 15 residues. Trimming stripped 2 bases from V and 0 bases from J, with 8 bases between. Germline V gene sequence: CDR1 MNHNS, CDR2 SASEGT.

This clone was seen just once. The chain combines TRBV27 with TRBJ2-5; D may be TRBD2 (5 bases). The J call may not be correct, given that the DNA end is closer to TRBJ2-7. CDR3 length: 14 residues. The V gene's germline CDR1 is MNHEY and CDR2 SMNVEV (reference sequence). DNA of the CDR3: TGTGCCAGCAGTCCCAGGACTCAAACCTACGAGCAGTACTTC. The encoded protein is CASSPRTQTYEQYF.

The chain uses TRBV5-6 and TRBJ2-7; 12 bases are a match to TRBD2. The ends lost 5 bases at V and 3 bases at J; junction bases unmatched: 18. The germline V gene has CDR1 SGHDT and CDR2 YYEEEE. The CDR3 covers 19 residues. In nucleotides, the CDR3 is TGTGCCAGCAGTTCAGGACAGGGGCGAAGGACTAGCGGGAACTACGAGCAGTACTTC. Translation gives CASSSGQGRRTSGNYEQYF.

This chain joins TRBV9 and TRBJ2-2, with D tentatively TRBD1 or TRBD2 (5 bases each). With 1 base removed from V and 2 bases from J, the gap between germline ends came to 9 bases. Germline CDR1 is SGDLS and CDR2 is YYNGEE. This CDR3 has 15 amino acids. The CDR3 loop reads CASSVSGHNTGELFF. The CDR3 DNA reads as TGTGCCAGCAGCGTATCGGGGCACAACACCGGGGAGCTGTTTTTT. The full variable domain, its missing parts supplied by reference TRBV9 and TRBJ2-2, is DSGVTQTPKHLITATGQRVTLRCSPRSGDLSVYWYQQSLDQGLQFLIQYYNGEERAKGNILERFSAQQFPDLHSELNLSSLELGDSALYFCASSVSGHNTGELFFGEGSRLTVL.